The clone carrying this T cell receptor beta chain was observed at least ten times. Unique molecular identifiers were incorporated when the TCRbeta library was constructed. A single record per CDR3 protein comes from TCRdb applying MiXCR to the PCR reads. This table holds some 590,000 distinct CDR3 sequences, more than 9% found once. This record comes from a study of T-cell reconstitution after alpha-beta-depleted transplantation in children. From germline, CDR1 is SGHVS and CDR2 FNYEAQ. The CDR3 sequence is 15 residues long. The ends lost 1 base at V and 6 bases at J; junction bases unmatched: 2. The sample was PBMCs from the stem cell graft donor, taken from the stem cell graft. V and J are TRBV7-6 and TRBJ2-1, with 11 nucleotides matching TRBD1. The sequence was collected from a human donor who donated a stem cell graft to a child with acute myeloid leukemia. The CDR3 protein is CASSLEGTGGNEQFF. As DNA, the CDR3 is TGTGCCAGCAGCTTAGAGGGGACAGGGGGCAATGAGCAGTTCTTC.